What follows describes a single T cell receptor beta chain. The antigen remains undetermined. The source of the sample is a study of T cell repertoires in cytomegalovirus infection. The CDR3 loop spans 11 amino acids. Germline V gives CDR1 DFQATT, CDR2 SNEGSKA (reference sequence). V gave up 4 bases and J gave up 8 bases; unmatched junction bases: 4. TCRdb re-derived calls from the reads in MiXCR, one entry per CDR3 protein. The data show around 300,000 distinct CDR3 sequences, 20% to 25% seen once. The V call is TRBV20-1, the J call TRBJ1-1; 7 bases align to TRBD1. The source of this sequence is a human donor in good health (CMV status not recorded). Some clones in this sample may be carry-over from other donors' samples. The material sequenced was cultured PBMCs, taken from culture after CMV antigen stimulation. The CDR3 region is CSAKGTAEAFF. The CDR3 DNA sequence: TGCAGTGCTAAAGGGACAGCAGAAGCTTTCTTT.